These 25 T cell receptor beta chains originate from one sample sequenced in a study of blood T cell repertoires in COVID-19 (dated by TCRdb to 2018 to 2021). Libraries were constructed by the immunoSEQ multiplex PCR assay. As stored in TCRdb, this immuneACCESS dataset retains in-frame rearrangements with V and J assigned. A fraction of the clones does not appear; measured against another copy, unresolved V genes explain less than half of the discrepancy, and the remainder lacks a known reason. The sample records roughly 100,000 clones, 81% of which are singletons. Of the sample, less than 45% is held by the ten largest clones. Sequencing used peripheral blood. These receptors were taken from a man aged 80 or over with acute or convalescent COVID-19.

The gene calls are TRBV7-2 and TRBJ1-2; TRBD1 aligns across 8 bases. CDR1 SGHTA and CDR2 FQGNSA come from the germline V gene. The V segment lost 1 base and the J segment 8 bases; nucleotides outside the gene matches: 12. This CDR3 is built from 16 residues. The DNA for the CDR3 is TGTGCCAGCAGCTTAGGAGCGACAGGGGTTTCTAGAGGCTACACCTTC. As protein: CASSLGATGVSRGYTF.

A remark on this clone: Additional DNA sequences in this sample encode the identical CDR3. The V gene is TRBV28, the J gene TRBJ2-1, with D hard to call. Germline V lookup: CDR1 MDHEN, CDR2 SYDVKM. Deletions cut 6 bases from V and 10 bases from J, with 7 bases between. CDR3 length: 10 amino acids. The CDR3 DNA reads as TGTGCCAGCAGAGGCAGGGAGCAGTTCTTC. As protein: CASRGREQFF.

The chain recombines TRBV2 with TRBJ2-3, with 7 bases that match TRBD2. CDR1 SNHLY and CDR2 FYNNEI come from the germline V gene. The CDR3 covers 13 residues. The V gene end was trimmed by 6 bases and the J gene end by 4 bases; junction bases not matched to a gene: 4. CDR3 DNA sequence: TGTGCCAGCAGCCCAGGGAGGGCAGATACGCAGTATTTT. This sequence encodes CASSPGRADTQYF.

The chain recombines TRBV28 with TRBJ1-3; D is ambiguous. CDR3 length: 14 residues. Germline CDR1 reads MDHEN; CDR2 reads SYDVKM. V shed 6 bases and J shed 0 bases, with 9 bases lying between them. The CDR3 loop is CASSQVYSGNTIYF. The CDR3 DNA is TGTGCCAGCAGCCAAGTCTACTCTGGAAACACCATATATTTT.

The chain carries TRBV4-2 and TRBJ2-1; D might be TRBD2 (6 bases). The germline CDR1 and CDR2 sequences are LGHNA and YNFKEQ. The CDR3 spans 17 residues. V was pared by 0 bases and J by 2 bases, with 14 bases between. The CDR3 nucleotides are TGTGCCAGCAGCCAAGATGGGCTAGGAGGGACCTACAATGAGCAGTTCTTC. It encodes CASSQDGLGGTYNEQFF.

The chain recombines TRBV5-5 with TRBJ1-2; TRBD1 agrees at 7 bases. The V and J ends lost 4 bases and 2 bases, in that order; junction bases with no gene match: 8. Germline loops: CDR1 SGHKS, CDR2 YYEKEE (reference sequence). The CDR3 is made up of 15 amino acids. The CDR3 DNA sequence: TGTGCCAGCAGCCGTACAGGGGCGGGAAACTATGGCTACACCTTC. This translates into CASSRTGAGNYGYTF.

The rearrangement uses TRBV5-1 and TRBJ1-4; TRBD1 aligns across 9 bases. V lost 4 bases and J lost 1; bases outside the gene matches: 8. The CDR3 sequence is 17 residues long. The germline gives CDR1 SGHRS, CDR2 YFSETQ. The CDR3 DNA reads as TGCGCCAGCAGCACCGGGACAGGGTATGGAACTAATGAAAAACTGTTTTTT. Its protein is CASSTGTGYGTNEKLFF.

This clone has only a few counts. This chain uses TRBV5-4 with TRBJ2-2; 10 nucleotides match TRBD1. The CDR3 is 17 residues long. The germline V gene has CDR1 SGHNT and CDR2 YYREEE (reference sequence). V lost 5 bases and J lost 0; bases outside the gene matches: 7. DNA for the CDR3: TGTGCCAGCAGTTCGGACAGGGGGGATTCGAACACCGGGGAGCTGTTTTTT. Translating gives CASSSDRGDSNTGELFF.

This clone was observed a handful of times. The chain has TRBV6-6 and TRBJ2-2; 7 positions match TRBD1. Germline values: CDR1 MNHNY, CDR2 SVGAGI (reference sequence). This CDR3 comprises 14 residues. After removal of 8 bases from V and 4 bases from J, the junction contained 7 bases not matched to a gene. The CDR3 DNA is TGTGCCAGCTCCGACAGGGTCGGCACCGGGGAGCTGTTTTTT. As protein: CASSDRVGTGELFF.

The V call is TRBV28, the J call TRBJ1-5; D perhaps matches TRBD1 (6 bases). V lost 6 bases and J 4 bases, leaving 13 bases between the germline ends. The CDR3 is made up of 14 amino acids. Germline V gene sequence: CDR1 MDHEN, CDR2 SYDVKM. CDR3 in amino acids: CASRGASPNQPQHF. DNA for the CDR3: TGTGCCAGCAGGGGGGCGTCCCCTAATCAGCCCCAGCATTTT.

This chain connects TRBV11-3 to TRBJ2-3; TRBD2 aligns across 7 bases. The CDR3 consists of 15 residues. The germline V gene has CDR1 SGHNT and CDR2 YENEEA. J was trimmed by 1 base and V by 4 bases; bases with no gene match: 5. The CDR3 DNA follows: TGTGCCAGCAGCTCCCAAGCGGGACGCACAGATACGCAGTATTTT. Translation gives CASSSQAGRTDTQYF.

The chain recombines TRBV7-2 with TRBJ1-5, with 7 bases matching TRBD1. With V trimmed by 5 bases and J by 8 bases, 6 bases remained unmatched. The CDR3 runs to 13 residues. CDR1 and CDR2 (germline): SGHTA, FQGNSA. The CDR3 here is CASSQGTGEPQHF. The CDR3, as DNA: TGTGCCAGCAGCCAGGGAACAGGGGAGCCCCAGCATTTT.

The chain carries TRBV7-2 and TRBJ1-4, with D possibly being TRBD1 (5 bases). Germline values: CDR1 SGHTA, CDR2 FQGNSA. The CDR3 is 13 amino acids. V gave up 7 bases and J gave up 10 bases, with 16 bases separating them. As DNA, the CDR3 is TGTGCCAGCACTCCATCCAGGGAGGGAAAACTGTTTTTT. Translating it yields CASTPSREGKLFF.

In DNA form, the CDR3 reads TGTGCCAGCAGCTTGGGGGACATTGAAAAACTGTTTTTT. Translated, it gives CASSLGDIEKLFF. The V call is TRBV5-5, the J call TRBJ1-4, with D possibly TRBD1 on 6 matching bases. The length of the CDR3 is 13 residues. V lost 0 bases to trimming and J lost 7 bases, with 7 bases between them. The V gene's germline CDR1 is SGHKS and CDR2 YYEKEE (reference sequence).

This rearrangement joins TRBV7-9 to TRBJ1-1; tentative D call: TRBD1 (5 bases). Germline loops: CDR1 SEHNR, CDR2 FQNEAQ (reference sequence). Trimming shortened V by 5 bases and J by 10 bases, and 14 bases separated the two germline ends. This CDR3 has 12 residues. Here the CDR3 DNA reads TGTGCCAGCAGCCTCCGGGGGGTTCGAGCTTTCTTT. Residues: CASSLRGVRAFF.

The CDR3 sequence is CAINDGTGGNYGYTF. The CDR3 DNA follows: TGTGCCATCAATGACGGAACAGGGGGTAACTATGGCTACACCTTC. The chain recombines TRBV10-3 with TRBJ1-2; 8 bases line up with TRBD1. Germline values: CDR1 ENHRY, CDR2 SYGVKD. The CDR3 contains 15 residues. V shed 7 bases, J shed 1 base, and the junction held 8 bases outside the gene matches.

The genes are TRBV27 and TRBJ2-7; 10 nucleotides line up with TRBD2. V was pared by 5 bases and J by 4 bases, with 8 bases of the junction left unmatched. The CDR3 totals 15 residues. Germline lookup yields CDR1 MNHEY and CDR2 SMNVEV (reference sequence). The CDR3 sequence is CASSPSGRAGYEQYF. The CDR3 nucleotides are TGTGCCAGCAGTCCGAGCGGGAGGGCCGGATACGAGCAGTACTTC.

The chain is built from TRBV24-1 and TRBJ1-2; D might be TRBD1 (5 bases). Between the trimmed V and J ends, which lost 2 bases and 4 bases, there was a span of 13 bases. Germline CDR1 is KGHDR and CDR2 is SFDVKD. The CDR3 is made up of 15 amino acids. The DNA for the CDR3 is TGTGCCACCAGTGATTGGCAGGGCATAGGCTATGGCTACACCTTC. Translating gives CATSDWQGIGYGYTF.

J is TRBJ1-1 and V is TRBV6-5; D ambiguous. The germline V gene encodes CDR1 MNHEY and CDR2 SVGAGI. The CDR3 loop spans 14 amino acids. V shed 6 bases and J shed 3 bases, with 14 bases lying between them. CDR3 region: CASRTGREHTEAFF. CDR3 DNA sequence: TGTGCCAGCAGAACCGGGAGGGAGCACACTGAAGCTTTCTTT.

This clone was observed a single time. The rearrangement joins TRBV29-1 to TRBJ2-4; a possible D gene is TRBD1 (6 bases). V was cut by 0 bases and J by 2 bases, with 11 bases left in between. CDR3 size: 15 residues. Germline V gene data show CDR1 as SQVTM and CDR2 as ANQGSEA. The CDR3 protein is CSVEENRVSKNIQYF. The CDR3, as DNA: TGCAGCGTTGAAGAGAACAGGGTCTCCAAAAACATTCAGTACTTC.

The chain combines TRBV6-2 or TRBV6-3 with TRBJ2-7; 7 bases agree with TRBD1. J gave up 1 base and V 2 bases, and 5 bases lay outside the gene matches. Germline V lookup: CDR1 MNHEY, CDR2 SVGEGT. This CDR3 spans 15 amino acids. The CDR3 loop is CASSYDGTASYEQYF. The CDR3 DNA is TGTGCCAGCAGTTACGACGGGACAGCATCCTACGAGCAGTACTTC.

V usage is TRBV12-3 or TRBV12-4 and J usage is TRBJ1-1; D gene ambiguous. The CDR3 covers 13 residues. Trimming took 3 bases from V and 0 from J, leaving 5 bases between them. The CDR3 DNA is TGTGCCAGCAGTTTCCTAGTGAACACTGAAGCTTTCTTT. Translated: CASSFLVNTEAFF.

The V gene is TRBV18, the J gene TRBJ2-7; the match to TRBD1 covers 7 bases. With V trimmed by 6 bases and J by 3 bases, 11 bases remained unmatched. CDR1 KGHSH and CDR2 LQKENI come from the germline V gene. The CDR3 is 15 residues long. The CDR3 DNA is TGTGCCAGCTCCCTACAAGCACAGGGGAGCTACGAGCAGTACTTC. It is translated as CASSLQAQGSYEQYF.

This chain uses TRBV29-1 with TRBJ2-7; D may be TRBD2 (5 bases). V gave up 7 bases and J gave up 9 bases, with 19 bases separating them. Per germline, CDR1 SQVTM and CDR2 ANQGSEA. The CDR3 spans 12 residues. The CDR3 DNA sequence: TGCAGCGCTCGACACGGCTCGAGCGGGCAGTACTTC. Encoded protein: CSARHGSSGQYF.

The chain uses TRBV5-1 and TRBJ1-4; 7 nucleotides line up with TRBD1. The CDR3 contains 14 residues. J was trimmed by 3 bases and V by 4 bases; bases with no gene match: 3. The germline CDR1 and CDR2 sequences are SGHRS and YFSETQ. The CDR3 nucleotides are TGCGCCAGCAGCCCGGGACAGCCTAATGAAAAACTGTTTTTT. Translated: CASSPGQPNEKLFF. Variable domain in full (rest from reference TRBV5-1 and TRBJ1-4): KAGVTQTPRYLIKTRGQQVTLSCSPISGHRSVSWYQQTPGQGLQFLFEYFSETQRNKGNFPGRFSGRQFSNSRSEMNVSTLELGDSALYLCASSPGQPNEKLFFGSGTQLSVL.